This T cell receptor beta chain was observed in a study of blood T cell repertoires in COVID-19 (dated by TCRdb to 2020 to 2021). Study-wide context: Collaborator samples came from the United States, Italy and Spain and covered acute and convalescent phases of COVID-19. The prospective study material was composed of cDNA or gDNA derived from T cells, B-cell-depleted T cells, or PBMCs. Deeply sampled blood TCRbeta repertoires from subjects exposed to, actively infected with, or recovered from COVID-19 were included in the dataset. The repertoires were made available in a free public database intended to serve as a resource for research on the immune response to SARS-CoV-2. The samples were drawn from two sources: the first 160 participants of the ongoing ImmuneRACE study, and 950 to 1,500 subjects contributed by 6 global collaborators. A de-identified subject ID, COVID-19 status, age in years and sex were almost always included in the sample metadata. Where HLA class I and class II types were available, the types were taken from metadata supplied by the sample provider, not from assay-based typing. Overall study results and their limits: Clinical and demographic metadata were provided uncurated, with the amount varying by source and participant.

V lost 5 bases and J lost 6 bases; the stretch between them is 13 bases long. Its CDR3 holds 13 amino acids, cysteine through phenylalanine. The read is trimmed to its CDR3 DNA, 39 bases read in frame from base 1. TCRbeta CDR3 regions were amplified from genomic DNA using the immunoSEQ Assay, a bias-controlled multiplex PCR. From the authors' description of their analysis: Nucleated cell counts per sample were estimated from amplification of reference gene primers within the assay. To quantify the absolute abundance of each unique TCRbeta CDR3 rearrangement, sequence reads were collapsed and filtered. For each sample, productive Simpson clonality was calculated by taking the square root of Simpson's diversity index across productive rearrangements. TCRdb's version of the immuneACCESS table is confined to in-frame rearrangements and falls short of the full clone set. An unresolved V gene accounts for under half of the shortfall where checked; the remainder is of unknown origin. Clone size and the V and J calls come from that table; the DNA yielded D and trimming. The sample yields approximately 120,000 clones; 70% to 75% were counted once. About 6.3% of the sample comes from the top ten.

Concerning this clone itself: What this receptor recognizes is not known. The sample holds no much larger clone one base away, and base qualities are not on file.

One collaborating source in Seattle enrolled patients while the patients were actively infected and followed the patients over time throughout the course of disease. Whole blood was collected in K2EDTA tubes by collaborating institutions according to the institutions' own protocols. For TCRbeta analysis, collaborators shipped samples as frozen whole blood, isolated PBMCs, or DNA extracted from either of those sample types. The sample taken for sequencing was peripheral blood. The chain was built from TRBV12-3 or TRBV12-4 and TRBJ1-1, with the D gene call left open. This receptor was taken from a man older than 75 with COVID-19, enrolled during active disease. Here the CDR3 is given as CASSPLGRSEAFF. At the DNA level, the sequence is TGTGCCAGCAGTCCGCTCGGGAGGTCTGAAGCTTTCTTT.